The entry below describes one T cell receptor beta chain. Its antigen remains unidentified. Sequenced by immunoSEQ multiplex PCR; TCRdb stores in-frame clones only, minus some. The data hold approximately 24,000 clones, with around 87% observed a single time. This record comes from a study of monozygotic twins with cystic fibrosis. Whole-study context: Approximately 3.2 micrograms of fragmented DNA underwent approximately 15 PCR cycles for library preparation.

Study-level points and caveats: Monozygotic CF twins shared more identical nucleotide clonotypes than unrelated patients. Median Simpson clonality of approximately 0.0091 suggested naive T cells predominated.

This CDR3 has 15 residues. Germline V gives CDR1 SGHRS, CDR2 YFSETQ. After removal of 3 bases from V and 0 bases from J, the junction contained 4 bases not matched to a gene. The sequencing input was blood. The chain recombines TRBV5-1 with TRBJ1-1, with 8 bases aligning to TRBD1. The receptor was isolated from a young woman with cystic fibrosis. The CDR3 sequence: CASSSQGAVNTEAFF. CDR3 bases: TGCGCCAGCAGCTCCCAGGGGGCCGTGAACACTGAAGCTTTCTTT.